This section outlines one TCR beta chain sequence together with its context. The antigen is undetermined. The record originates from a study of OX40 agonist ivuxolimab in advanced cancers. Across the study: Partial responses were achieved by three patients, one with hepatocellular carcinoma and two with cutaneous melanoma.

Profiled with immunoSEQ multiplex PCR; TCRdb holds only in-frame clones, not every one. The repertoire consists of some 150,000 clones, with about 93% occurring once and the leading ten covering roughly 1%. Overall study results and limits: Expanded clones were, on average, more numerous among CD8+ T cells than CD4+.

V lost 4 bases and J 4 bases, leaving 21 bases between the germline ends. This CDR3 has 17 residues. The V gene's germline CDR1 is SGHRS and CDR2 YFSETQ. This chain uses TRBV5-1 with TRBJ1-3, with D possibly being TRBD1 (6 bases). Sequenced here: CD4+ or CD8+ T cells sorted from blood, sampled in a trial of the OX40 agonist ivuxolimab. This sequence was found in an adult with an advanced solid tumor such as melanoma, head and neck, liver or kidney cancer. Here the CDR3 reads CASSTGARQSSGNTIYF. The CDR3 region has the DNA TGCGCCAGCAGCACGGGGGCCCGACAGTCATCGGGAAACACCATATATTTT.